This record concerns one TCR beta chain sequence. The antigen remains unidentified. This table comes from immunoSEQ multiplex PCR, and its TCRdb copy is limited to in-frame clones, with some not included. The sample includes under 40,000 clones. CD4+CD25+CD127- Tregs, CD4+CD25- non-Tregs, CD4 and CD8 cells were sorted. The data stem from a study of Tregs in tolerant kidney transplant recipients. The study's findings and limits: The small number of patients limits these findings pending further validation.

Material: CD8+ T cells from blood, obtained before the transplant. This sequence originates from a human donor who received a combined kidney and bone marrow transplant.

This CDR3 reads CASSADSPTQYF. The sequenced part of the CDR3 DNA is TGTGCCAGTAGTGCGGACAGTCCGACC. The chain employs TRBV19 and TRBJ2-5; weak D call: TRBD1 (6 bases). Sequencing ends 3 residues short of the CDR3 end; the germline J gene provides the rest. The CDR3 runs to 12 residues. CDR1 and CDR2 from the germline V gene are LNHDA and SQIVND (reference sequence). V lost 5 bases and J 7 bases, leaving 11 bases between the germline ends.